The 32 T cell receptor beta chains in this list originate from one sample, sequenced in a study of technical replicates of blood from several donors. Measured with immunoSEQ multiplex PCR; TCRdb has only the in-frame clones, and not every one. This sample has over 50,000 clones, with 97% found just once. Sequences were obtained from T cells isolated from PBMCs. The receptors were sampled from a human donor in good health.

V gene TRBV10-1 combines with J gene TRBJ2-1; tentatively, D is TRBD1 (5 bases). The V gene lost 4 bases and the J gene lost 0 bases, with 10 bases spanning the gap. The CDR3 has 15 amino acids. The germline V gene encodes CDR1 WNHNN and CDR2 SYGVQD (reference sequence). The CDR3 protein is CASSAGQSSYNEQFF. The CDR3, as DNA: TGCGCCAGCAGTGCTGGACAAAGCTCCTACAATGAGCAGTTCTTC.

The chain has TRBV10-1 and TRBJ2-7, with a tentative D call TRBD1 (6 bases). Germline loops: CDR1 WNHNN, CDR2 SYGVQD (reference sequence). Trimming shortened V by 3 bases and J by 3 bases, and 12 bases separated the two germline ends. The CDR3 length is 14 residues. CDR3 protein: CASSDEQGSYEQYF. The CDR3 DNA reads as TGCGCCAGCAGTGATGAACAGGGTAGCTACGAGCAGTACTTC.

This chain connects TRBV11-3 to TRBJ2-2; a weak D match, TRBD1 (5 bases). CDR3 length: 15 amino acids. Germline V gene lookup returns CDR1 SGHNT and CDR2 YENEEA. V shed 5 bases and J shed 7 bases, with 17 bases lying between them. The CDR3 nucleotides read TGTGCCAGCAGCCTCCCATGGGGCCGAGGCGGGGAGCTGTTTTTT. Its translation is CASSLPWGRGGELFF.

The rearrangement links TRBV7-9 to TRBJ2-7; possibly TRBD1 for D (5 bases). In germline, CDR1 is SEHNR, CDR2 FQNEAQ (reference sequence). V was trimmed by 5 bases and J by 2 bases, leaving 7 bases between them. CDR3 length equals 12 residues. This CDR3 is CASSAGPYEQYF. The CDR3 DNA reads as TGTGCCAGCAGCGCAGGGCCCTACGAGCAGTACTTC.

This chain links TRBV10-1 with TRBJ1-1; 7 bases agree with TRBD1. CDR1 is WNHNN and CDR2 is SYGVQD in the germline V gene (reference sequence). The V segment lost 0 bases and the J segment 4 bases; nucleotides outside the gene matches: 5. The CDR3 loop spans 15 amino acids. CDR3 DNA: TGCGCCAGCAGTGAGTCGAAGACAGGGCCCACTGAAGCTTTCTTT. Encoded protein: CASSESKTGPTEAFF.

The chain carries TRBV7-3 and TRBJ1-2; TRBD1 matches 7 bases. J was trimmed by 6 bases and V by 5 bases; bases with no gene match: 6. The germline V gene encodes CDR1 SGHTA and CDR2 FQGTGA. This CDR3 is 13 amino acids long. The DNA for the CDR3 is TGTGCCAGCAGCGACCGACAGGGCAATGGCTACACCTTC. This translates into CASSDRQGNGYTF.

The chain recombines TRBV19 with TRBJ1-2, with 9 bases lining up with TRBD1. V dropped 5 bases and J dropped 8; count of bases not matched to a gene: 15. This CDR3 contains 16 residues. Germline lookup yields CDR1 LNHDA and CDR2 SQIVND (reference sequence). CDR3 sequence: CASSSLGTGRIEGYTF. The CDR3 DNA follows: TGTGCCAGTAGTTCTTTGGGGACAGGGAGGATAGAAGGCTACACCTTC.

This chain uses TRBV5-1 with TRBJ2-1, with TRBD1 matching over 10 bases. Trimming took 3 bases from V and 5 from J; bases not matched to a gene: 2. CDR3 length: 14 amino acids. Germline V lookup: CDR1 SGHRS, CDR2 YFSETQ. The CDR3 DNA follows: TGCGCCAGCAGCTGGGGGACAGGGGACAATGAGCAGTTCTTC. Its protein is CASSWGTGDNEQFF.

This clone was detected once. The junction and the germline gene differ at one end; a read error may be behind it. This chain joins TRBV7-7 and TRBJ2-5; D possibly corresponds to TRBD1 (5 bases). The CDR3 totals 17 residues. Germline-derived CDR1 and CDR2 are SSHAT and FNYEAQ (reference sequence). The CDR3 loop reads CASSSFTGITISETQYF. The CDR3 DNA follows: TGTGCTAGCAGCTCCTTTACAGGAATTACTATCTCGGAGACCCAGTACTTC.

CDR3 DNA sequence: TGTGCCAGCAGTTATCTCGACAGTCCTGAAGCTTTCTTT. As protein: CASSYLDSPEAFF. The rearrangement links TRBV6-5 to TRBJ1-1; D perhaps matches TRBD1 (5 bases). V lost 3 bases, J lost 6 bases, and 11 bases lay in between. Germline values: CDR1 MNHEY, CDR2 SVGAGI. The CDR3 totals 13 residues.

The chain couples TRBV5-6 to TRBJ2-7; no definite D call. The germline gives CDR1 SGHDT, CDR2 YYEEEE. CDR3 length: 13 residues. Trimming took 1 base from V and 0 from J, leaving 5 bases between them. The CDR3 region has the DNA TGTGCCAGCAGCTTGTTTCTCTCCTACGAGCAGTACTTC. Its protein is CASSLFLSYEQYF.

This chain's CDR3 is CASSPRLGGGSYNEQFF. CDR3 nucleotide sequence: TGCGCCAGCAGCCCAAGACTAGGGGGGGGTTCCTACAATGAGCAGTTCTTC. The rearrangement uses TRBV5-1 and TRBJ2-1; D possibly corresponds to TRBD2 (7 bases). This CDR3 is built from 17 residues. Trimming left V 4 bases short and J 1 base short, with 18 bases between. Germline CDR1 SGHRS, CDR2 YFSETQ.

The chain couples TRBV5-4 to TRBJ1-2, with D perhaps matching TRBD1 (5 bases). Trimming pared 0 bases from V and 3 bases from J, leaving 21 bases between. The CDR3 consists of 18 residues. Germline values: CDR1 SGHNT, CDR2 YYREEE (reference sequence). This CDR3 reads CASSLGGVHRGSDYGYTF. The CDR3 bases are TGTGCCAGCAGCTTGGGGGGGGTTCACCGGGGATCGGACTATGGCTACACCTTC.

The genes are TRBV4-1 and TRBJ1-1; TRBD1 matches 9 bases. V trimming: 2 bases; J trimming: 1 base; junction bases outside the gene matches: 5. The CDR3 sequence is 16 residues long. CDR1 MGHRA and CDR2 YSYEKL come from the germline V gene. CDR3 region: CASSQRPGQGNTEAFF. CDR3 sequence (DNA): TGCGCCAGCAGCCAACGTCCGGGACAGGGGAACACTGAAGCTTTCTTT.

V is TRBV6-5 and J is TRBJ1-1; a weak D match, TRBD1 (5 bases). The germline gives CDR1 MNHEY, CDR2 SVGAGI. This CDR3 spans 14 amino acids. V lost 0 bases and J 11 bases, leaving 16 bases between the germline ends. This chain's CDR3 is CASSYSRIGVMAFF. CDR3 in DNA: TGTGCCAGCAGTTACTCCCGGATAGGGGTCATGGCTTTCTTT.

CDR3 nucleotide sequence: TGTGCCAGCAGATCGACAGGGACCTACGAGCAGTACTTC. Protein: CASRSTGTYEQYF. The genes are TRBV6-1 and TRBJ2-7, with 7 bases identical to TRBD1. The CDR3 is 13 residues long. Germline V gene lookup returns CDR1 MNHNS and CDR2 SASEGT. J lost 2 bases, V lost 6 bases, and 4 bases had no gene match.

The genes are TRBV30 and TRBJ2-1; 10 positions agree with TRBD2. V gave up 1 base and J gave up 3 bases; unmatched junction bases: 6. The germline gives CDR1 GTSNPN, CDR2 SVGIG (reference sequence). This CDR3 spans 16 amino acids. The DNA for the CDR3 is TGTGCCTGGAGTGGACGAACTAGCGGGGTCTACAATGAGCAGTTCTTC. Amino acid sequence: CAWSGRTSGVYNEQFF. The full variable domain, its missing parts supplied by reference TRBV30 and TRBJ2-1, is SQTIHQWPATLVQPVGSPLSLECTVEGTSNPNLYWYRQAAGRGLQLLFYSVGIGQISSEVPQNLSASRPQDRQFILSSKKLLLSDSGFYLCAWSGRTSGVYNEQFFGPGTRLTVL.

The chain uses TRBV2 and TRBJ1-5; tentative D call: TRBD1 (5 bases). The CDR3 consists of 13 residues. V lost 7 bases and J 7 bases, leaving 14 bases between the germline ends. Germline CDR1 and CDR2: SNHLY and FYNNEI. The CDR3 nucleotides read TGTGCCAGCAATGTCAGGGAAGCCCAGCCCCAGCATTTT. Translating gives CASNVREAQPQHF.

The CDR3 here is CASSVRDETSGRLGVGPETQYF. CDR3 coding DNA: TGTGCCAGCAGCGTACGGGACGAGACTAGCGGGAGGCTTGGGGTGGGTCCAGAGACCCAGTACTTC. This rearrangement joins TRBV9 to TRBJ2-5, with 13 bases lining up with TRBD2. Germline CDR1 is SGDLS and CDR2 is YYNGEE. This CDR3 is 22 amino acids long. J gave up 4 bases and V 1 base, and 22 bases lay outside the gene matches.

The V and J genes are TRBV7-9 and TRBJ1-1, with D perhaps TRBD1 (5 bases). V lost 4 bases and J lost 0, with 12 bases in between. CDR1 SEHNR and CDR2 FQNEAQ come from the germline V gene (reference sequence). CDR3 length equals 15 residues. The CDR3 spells CASSSRGIMNTEAFF. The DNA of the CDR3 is TGTGCCAGCAGCTCAAGGGGCATAATGAACACTGAAGCTTTCTTT.

In DNA form, the CDR3 reads TGCGCCAGCAGCCAAGAGGACACAGCGAACACTGAAGCTTTCTTT. As protein: CASSQEDTANTEAFF. V gene TRBV4-1 combines with J gene TRBJ1-1; a weak D match, TRBD1 (5 bases). Trimming stripped 0 bases from V and 1 base from J, with 9 bases between. The CDR3 totals 15 residues. Germline values: CDR1 MGHRA, CDR2 YSYEKL.

The CDR3 spells CASSWGLGNNEQFF. The CDR3 bases are TGTGCCAGCAGCTGGGGACTAGGGAACAATGAGCAGTTCTTC. This chain uses TRBV11-3 with TRBJ2-1; 8 nucleotides match TRBD2. Trimming cost V 4 bases and J 5 bases; bases outside gene matches: 4. The CDR3 has 14 residues. Germline V gene sequence: CDR1 SGHNT, CDR2 YENEEA.

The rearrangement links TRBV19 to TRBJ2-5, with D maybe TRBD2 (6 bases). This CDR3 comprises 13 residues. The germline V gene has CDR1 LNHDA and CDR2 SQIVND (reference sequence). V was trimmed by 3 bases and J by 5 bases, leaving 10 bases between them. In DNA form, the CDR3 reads TGTGCCAGTAGTATCGCAGGGAGGGAGACCCAGTACTTC. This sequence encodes CASSIAGRETQYF.

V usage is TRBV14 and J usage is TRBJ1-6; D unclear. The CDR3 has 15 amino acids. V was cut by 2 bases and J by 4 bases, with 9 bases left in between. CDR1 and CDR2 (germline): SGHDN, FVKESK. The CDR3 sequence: CASSQLRVYNSPLHF. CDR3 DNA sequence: TGTGCCAGCAGCCAATTGAGGGTTTATAATTCACCCCTCCACTTT.

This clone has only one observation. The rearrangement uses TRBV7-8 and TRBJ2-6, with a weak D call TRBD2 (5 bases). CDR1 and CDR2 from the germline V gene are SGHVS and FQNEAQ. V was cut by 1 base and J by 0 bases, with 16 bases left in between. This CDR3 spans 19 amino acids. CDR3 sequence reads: CASSLGLAPSHSGANVLTF. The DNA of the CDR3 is TGTGCCAGCAGCTTAGGCTTAGCGCCTTCCCACTCTGGGGCCAACGTCCTGACTTTC.

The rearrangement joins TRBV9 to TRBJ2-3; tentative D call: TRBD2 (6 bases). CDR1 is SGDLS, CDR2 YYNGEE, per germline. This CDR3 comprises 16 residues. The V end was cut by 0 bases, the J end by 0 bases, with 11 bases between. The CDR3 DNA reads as TGTGCCAGCAGCGTAGGTCCGGGACTTAGCACAGATACGCAGTATTTT. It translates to CASSVGPGLSTDTQYF. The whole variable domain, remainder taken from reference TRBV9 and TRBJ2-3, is DSGVTQTPKHLITATGQRVTLRCSPRSGDLSVYWYQQSLDQGLQFLIQYYNGEERAKGNILERFSAQQFPDLHSELNLSSLELGDSALYFCASSVGPGLSTDTQYFGPGTRLTVL.

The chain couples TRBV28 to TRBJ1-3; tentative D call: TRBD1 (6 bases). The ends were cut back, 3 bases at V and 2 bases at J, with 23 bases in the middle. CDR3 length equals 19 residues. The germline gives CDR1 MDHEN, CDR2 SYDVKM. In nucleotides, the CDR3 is TGTGCCAGCAGTTTCATCCCGCCGCCACAGGGCACTCCTGGAAACACCATATATTTT. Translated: CASSFIPPPQGTPGNTIYF.

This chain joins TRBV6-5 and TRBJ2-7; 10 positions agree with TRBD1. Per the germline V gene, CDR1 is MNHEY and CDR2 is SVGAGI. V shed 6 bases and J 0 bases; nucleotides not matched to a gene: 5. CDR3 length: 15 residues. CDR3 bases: TGTGCCAGCAGCTTCGACAGGGGGCCCTCCTACGAGCAGTACTTC. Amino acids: CASSFDRGPSYEQYF.

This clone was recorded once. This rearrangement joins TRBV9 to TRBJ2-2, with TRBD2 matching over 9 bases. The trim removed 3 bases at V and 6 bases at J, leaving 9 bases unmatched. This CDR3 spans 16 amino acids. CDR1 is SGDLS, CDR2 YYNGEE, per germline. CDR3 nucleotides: TGTGCCAGCAGCGGTTTGACTAGCGGTAGTTCCGGGGAGCTGTTTTTT. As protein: CASSGLTSGSSGELFF.

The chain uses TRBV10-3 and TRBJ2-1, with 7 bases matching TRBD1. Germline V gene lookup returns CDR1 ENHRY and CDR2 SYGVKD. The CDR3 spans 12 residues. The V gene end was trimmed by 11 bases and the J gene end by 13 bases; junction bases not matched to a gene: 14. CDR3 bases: TGTGCCGTCGCTCCACACAGGGGCGTCCAGTTCTTC. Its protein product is CAVAPHRGVQFF.

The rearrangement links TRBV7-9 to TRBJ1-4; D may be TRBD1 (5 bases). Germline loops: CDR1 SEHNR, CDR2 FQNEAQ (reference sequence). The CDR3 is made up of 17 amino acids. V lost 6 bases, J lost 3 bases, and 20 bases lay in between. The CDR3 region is CASRSTGVRLSNEKLFF. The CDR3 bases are TGTGCCAGCAGATCAACGGGGGTACGACTCTCTAATGAAAAACTGTTTTTT.

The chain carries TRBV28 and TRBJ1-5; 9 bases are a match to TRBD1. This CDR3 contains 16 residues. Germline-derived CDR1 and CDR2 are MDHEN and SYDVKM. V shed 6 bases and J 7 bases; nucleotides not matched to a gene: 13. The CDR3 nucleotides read TGTGCCAGCAGAACAACCGGGACAGGGCTAGGACAGCCCCAGCATTTT. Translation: CASRTTGTGLGQPQHF.